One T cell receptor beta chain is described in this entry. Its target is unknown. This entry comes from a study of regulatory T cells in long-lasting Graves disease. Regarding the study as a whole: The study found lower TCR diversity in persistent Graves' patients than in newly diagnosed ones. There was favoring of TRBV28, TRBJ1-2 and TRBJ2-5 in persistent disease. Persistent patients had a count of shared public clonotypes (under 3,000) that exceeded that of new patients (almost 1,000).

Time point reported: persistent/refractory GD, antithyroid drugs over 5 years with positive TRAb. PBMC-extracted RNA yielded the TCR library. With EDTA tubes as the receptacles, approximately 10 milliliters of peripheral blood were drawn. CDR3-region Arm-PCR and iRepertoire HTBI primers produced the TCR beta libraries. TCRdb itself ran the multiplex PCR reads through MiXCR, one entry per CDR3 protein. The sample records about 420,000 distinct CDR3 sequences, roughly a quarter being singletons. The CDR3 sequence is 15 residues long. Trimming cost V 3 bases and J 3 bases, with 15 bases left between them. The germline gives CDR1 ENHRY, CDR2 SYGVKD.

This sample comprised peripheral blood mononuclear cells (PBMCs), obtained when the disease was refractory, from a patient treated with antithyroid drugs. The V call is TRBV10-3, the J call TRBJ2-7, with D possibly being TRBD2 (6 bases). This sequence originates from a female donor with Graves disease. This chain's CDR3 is CAISELRDSIYEQYF. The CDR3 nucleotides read TGTGCCATCAGTGAACTCCGGGACTCAATCTACGAGCAGTACTTC.